This entry lists 27 T cell receptor beta chains sequenced from one sample in a study of cytomegalovirus exposure and HLA in healthy donors. The PCR ran on 60 Vbeta and 13 Jbeta primers. Generated by immunoSEQ multiplex PCR, the TCRdb table keeps only in-frame clones and is missing some. The sample has 90,000 to 100,000 clones, 65% to 80% seen once. Sequencing was done on a sample of PBMCs. Receptors originate from a man aged 55 to 70 in good health and CMV-seropositive.

This chain connects TRBV6-1 to TRBJ2-5; D gene unclear. Germline assignment: CDR1 MNHNS and CDR2 SASEGT. The CDR3 is made up of 12 amino acids. V lost 3 bases and J 4 bases, leaving 6 bases between the germline ends. CDR3 DNA: TGTGCCAGCAGTGACTTCCGAGAGACCCAGTACTTC. Amino acids: CASSDFRETQYF.

The rearrangement uses TRBV14 and TRBJ2-7; 9 nucleotides align to TRBD1. The CDR3 runs to 15 residues. J lost 3 bases, V lost 4 bases, and 7 bases had no gene match. In germline, CDR1 is SGHDN, CDR2 FVKESK. The CDR3 region has the DNA TGTGCCAGCAGCCGACTAGGGACAGGGAACTACGAGCAGTACTTC. This encodes CASSRLGTGNYEQYF.

The chain carries TRBV6-6 and TRBJ1-3, with D unresolved. V lost 5 bases and J 0 bases, leaving 8 bases between the germline ends. The germline V gene has CDR1 MNHNY and CDR2 SVGAGI (reference sequence). The CDR3 is made up of 14 amino acids. The CDR3 region has the DNA TGTGCCAGCAGTACCGACTTCTCTGGAAACACCATATATTTT. Its translation is CASSTDFSGNTIYF.

V gene TRBV6-4 combines with J gene TRBJ2-1, with 11 bases identical to TRBD2. V lost 6 bases, J lost 7 bases, and 5 bases stayed unmatched. Germline CDR1 is MRHNA and CDR2 is SNTAGT. CDR3 length equals 14 residues. The CDR3 nucleotides read TGTGCCAGCAGCATTAGCGGGGGGGCAAATGAGCAGTTCTTC. This encodes CASSISGGANEQFF.

This clone showed up just once. The chain has TRBV6-1 and TRBJ2-7; possibly TRBD2 for D (6 bases). The length of the CDR3 is 15 residues. Germline V lookup: CDR1 MNHNS, CDR2 SASEGT. Trimming pared 2 bases from V and 13 bases from J, leaving 24 bases between. The CDR3 DNA reads as TGTGCCAGCAGTGAATCGTGGGGCGGCCGGACGCGGGAATACTTC. This encodes CASSESWGGRTREYF.

The gene calls are TRBV5-1 and TRBJ1-2; weak D call: TRBD1 (5 bases). There are 13 residues in the CDR3. Trimming stripped 3 bases from V and 1 base from J, with 7 bases between. Germline lookup yields CDR1 SGHRS and CDR2 YFSETQ. CDR3 DNA sequence: TGCGCCAGCAGCTCGACAGTTAACTATGGCTACACCTTC. Protein: CASSSTVNYGYTF.

The chain has TRBV5-5 and TRBJ2-1, with TRBD2 matching 9 bases. With V trimmed by 5 bases and J by 8 bases, 8 bases remained unmatched. Germline-derived CDR1 and CDR2 are SGHKS and YYEKEE (reference sequence). CDR3 size: 14 residues. CDR3 protein: CASSRASGADEQFF. CDR3 nucleotides: TGTGCCAGCAGTAGGGCTAGCGGGGCCGATGAGCAGTTCTTC.

In regard to this clone: The same CDR3 arises from other DNA sequences in this sample as well. The V and J genes are TRBV27 and TRBJ1-1, with D perhaps matching TRBD1 (5 bases). The CDR3 length is 13 residues. Germline-derived CDR1 and CDR2 are MNHEY and SMNVEV (reference sequence). The V gene lost 8 bases and the J gene lost 11 bases, with 21 bases spanning the gap. CDR3 region: CASGGGGLTGAFF. The CDR3 DNA follows: TGTGCCAGCGGTGGGGGAGGTCTTACTGGGGCTTTCTTT.

The rearrangement uses TRBV7-9 and TRBJ1-1; D is uncertain. V was shortened by 5 bases and J by 1 base, with 14 bases between the two germline ends. The V gene's germline CDR1 is SEHNR and CDR2 FQNEAQ (reference sequence). The CDR3 totals 15 residues. CDR3 amino acids: CASSLRPMKNTEAFF. The CDR3 DNA follows: TGTGCCAGCAGCCTCAGGCCCATGAAGAACACTGAAGCTTTCTTT.

This chain links TRBV7-9 with TRBJ1-1, with D hard to call. Trimming pared 7 bases from V and 0 bases from J, leaving 12 bases between. Per the germline V gene, CDR1 is SEHNR and CDR2 is FQNEAQ (reference sequence). This CDR3 has 14 amino acids. The CDR3 spells CASNRAVMNTEAFF. The CDR3 coding sequence is TGTGCCAGCAACCGAGCGGTTATGAACACTGAAGCTTTCTTT.

This clone came up once. The chain couples TRBV6-5 to TRBJ1-1; 7 positions agree with TRBD1. In germline, CDR1 is MNHEY, CDR2 SVGAGI. Trimming cost V 6 bases and J 5 bases; bases outside gene matches: 6. The length of the CDR3 is 13 residues. The DNA for the CDR3 is TGTGCCAGCAGAAACAGGGGCGGGACTGAAGCTTTCTTT. Its protein product is CASRNRGGTEAFF.

CDR3 residues: CASSAGRTYEQYF. CDR3 in DNA: TGTGCCAGCAGCGCAGGGCGGACCTACGAGCAGTACTTC. V usage is TRBV6-5 and J usage is TRBJ2-7; D possibly corresponds to TRBD1 (5 bases). V was shortened by 6 bases and J by 2 bases, with 11 bases between the two germline ends. Germline lookup yields CDR1 MNHEY and CDR2 SVGAGI. This CDR3 is built from 13 residues.

The chain links TRBV6-5 to TRBJ2-7, with a tentative D call TRBD2 (5 bases). V lost 6 bases, J lost 6 bases, and 9 bases lay in between. Germline CDR1 reads MNHEY; CDR2 reads SVGAGI. The CDR3 totals 11 residues. The DNA of the CDR3 is TGTGCCAGCAGCCGCGCGGGCGAGCAGTACTTC. Encoded protein: CASSRAGEQYF.

The chain is built from TRBV10-3 and TRBJ2-1; D is ambiguous. Germline loops: CDR1 ENHRY, CDR2 SYGVKD. This CDR3 spans 12 amino acids. The V end was cut by 6 bases, the J end by 8 bases, with 11 bases between. CDR3 in amino acids: CAIRPSVDEQFF. The DNA for the CDR3 is TGTGCCATCAGGCCCAGCGTCGATGAGCAGTTCTTC.

This clone was seen a few times. This chain joins TRBV6-6 and TRBJ2-5; D is possibly TRBD2 (5 bases). Trimming removed 7 bases at V and 1 base at J, with 16 bases between. The CDR3 spans 15 residues. The germline gives CDR1 MNHNY, CDR2 SVGAGI (reference sequence). The DNA of the CDR3 is TGTGCCAGCACTCGGACGAGGAGGTCCCAAGAGACCCAGTACTTC. This gives the protein CASTRTRRSQETQYF.

CDR3 in DNA: TGCAGCGGGCGGGTATGGGACACTGAAGCTTTCTTT. Its translation: CSGRVWDTEAFF. The chain uses TRBV29-1 and TRBJ1-1; D is unclear. Germline V gives CDR1 SQVTM, CDR2 ANQGSEA. The CDR3 runs to 12 residues. Trimming stripped 7 bases from V and 3 bases from J, with 12 bases between.

The chain employs TRBV19 and TRBJ1-2; 7 nucleotides line up with TRBD1. In germline, CDR1 is LNHDA, CDR2 SQIVND (reference sequence). The CDR3 consists of 15 residues. The trim removed 1 base at V and 2 bases at J, leaving 4 bases unmatched. CDR3 region: CASSIARGQNYGYTF. The CDR3 DNA follows: TGTGCCAGTAGTATAGCCCGGGGACAGAACTATGGCTACACCTTC.

The chain recombines TRBV4-1 with TRBJ2-2, with 9 positions matching TRBD1. This CDR3 has 17 residues. Losses at the gene ends were 2 bases for V and 5 bases for J; bases not matched to a gene: 9. In germline, CDR1 is MGHRA, CDR2 YSYEKL. The CDR3 loop is CASSQRRTGDLTGELFF. The DNA for the CDR3 is TGCGCCAGCAGCCAACGCCGGACAGGGGATTTAACCGGGGAGCTGTTTTTT.

The chain links TRBV5-4 to TRBJ2-7; maybe TRBD1 (5 bases). The CDR3 covers 15 residues. The germline V and J ends were trimmed by 0 bases and 2 bases, with 12 bases remaining between them. Germline V gene sequence: CDR1 SGHNT, CDR2 YYREEE (reference sequence). The CDR3 loop is CASSLAMGLPYEQYF. The CDR3 DNA reads TGTGCCAGCAGCTTGGCCATGGGGCTTCCCTACGAGCAGTACTTC.

The chain links TRBV5-1 to TRBJ2-1; a possible D gene is TRBD1 (6 bases). Trimming stripped 1 base from V and 7 bases from J, with 12 bases between. The CDR3 runs 14 residues. Germline CDR1 SGHRS, CDR2 YFSETQ. In DNA form, the CDR3 reads TGCGCCAGCAGCTTGTGGGGGCGCGAAAATGAGCAGTTCTTC. Encoded protein: CASSLWGRENEQFF.

The chain combines TRBV30 with TRBJ1-4; D uncertain. Germline assignment: CDR1 GTSNPN and CDR2 SVGIG (reference sequence). There are 15 residues in the CDR3. The germline V and J ends were trimmed by 2 bases and 7 bases, with 17 bases remaining between them. The CDR3 coding sequence is TGTGCCTGGAGTCGGTCGGCAGTTGGAGTTGAAAAACTGTTTTTT. It encodes CAWSRSAVGVEKLFF.

The chain uses TRBV11-3 and TRBJ2-7, with D maybe TRBD2 (5 bases). Trimming stripped 3 bases from V and 0 bases from J, with 6 bases between. This CDR3 comprises 13 residues. Germline lookup yields CDR1 SGHNT and CDR2 YENEEA. Here the CDR3 reads CASSFRDSYEQYF. In DNA, the CDR3 is TGTGCCAGCAGCTTTCGGGACTCCTACGAGCAGTACTTC.

The chain uses TRBV4-1 and TRBJ2-7, with a tentative D call TRBD2 (6 bases). This CDR3 spans 14 amino acids. CDR1 MGHRA and CDR2 YSYEKL come from the germline V gene. V was clipped by 4 bases and J by 0 bases, with 10 bases between them. The CDR3 region has the DNA TGCGCCAGCAGCCCGGGACTTTCCTCCTACGAGCAGTACTTC. It encodes CASSPGLSSYEQYF.

In its sample, this clone was seen a few times. The chain couples TRBV7-3 to TRBJ2-5, with a weak D call TRBD2 (5 bases). Germline V gene data show CDR1 as SGHTA and CDR2 as FQGTGA. The CDR3 totals 15 residues. V lost 2 bases and J 1 base, leaving 11 bases between the germline ends. CDR3 nucleotides: TGTGCCAGCAGCTTAGGAGGAGGAGGCCAAGAGACCCAGTACTTC. The encoded protein is CASSLGGGGQETQYF. Filled out from reference TRBV7-3 and TRBJ2-5, the complete variable domain reads GAGVSQTPSNKVTEKGKYVELRCDPISGHTALYWYRQSLGQGPEFLIYFQGTGAADDSGLPNDRFFAVRPEGSVSTLKIQRTERGDSAVYLCASSLGGGGQETQYFGPGTRLLVL.

V and J are TRBV7-3 and TRBJ2-1; 11 nucleotides match TRBD1. J gave up 5 bases and V 4 bases, and 4 bases lay outside the gene matches. The CDR3 contains 15 residues. Per the germline V gene, CDR1 is SGHTA and CDR2 is FQGTGA. The chain's CDR3 is CASSSGQGAHNEQFF. The CDR3 region has the DNA TGTGCCAGCAGCTCCGGACAGGGGGCACACAATGAGCAGTTCTTC.

A few counts support this clone. The CDR3 here is CASGQGYEQYF. As DNA, the CDR3 is TGTGCCAGTGGACAGGGCTACGAGCAGTACTTC. This chain joins TRBV2 and TRBJ2-7; 8 nucleotides match TRBD1. This CDR3 is 11 amino acids long. Germline V gene lookup returns CDR1 SNHLY and CDR2 FYNNEI. With 9 bases clipped from V and 3 bases from J, the junction kept 1 base outside the gene matches.

The chain employs TRBV7-9 and TRBJ1-2; D call uncertain. CDR1 SEHNR and CDR2 FQNEAQ come from the germline V gene (reference sequence). The CDR3 sequence is 12 residues long. V was trimmed by 5 bases and J by 6 bases, leaving 10 bases between them. The CDR3 DNA follows: TGTGCCAGCAGCCTAATACAGCATGGCTACACCTTC. Translation: CASSLIQHGYTF.